These 22 T cell receptor beta chains were sequenced from one sample in a study of naive and memory T cell subsets. Antigens of these TCRs are unknown. The study's findings and limits: Possibly reflecting memory cells re-expressing CD45RA, a few larger clonotypes occurred in naive repertoires, especially CD8.

Both TRBC1 and TRBC2 were covered by a beta constant-region primer of two equimolar oligonucleotides. Ligated cDNA was amplified by four rounds of PCR with nested alpha and beta constant-region primers and SP2. TCRdb re-called the UMI-ligation and nested PCR reads with MiXCR, one entry per CDR3 protein. Of over 110,000 distinct CDR3 sequences in the sample, 15% to 25% were seen once. The sequenced material came from naive CD8+ T cells from blood. These receptors were taken from a human donor in good health.

In its sample, this clonotype was seen a few times. The genes are TRBV5-4 and TRBJ2-2; D tentatively fits TRBD1 or TRBD2 (5 bases each). The germline gives CDR1 SGHNT, CDR2 YYREEE (reference sequence). This CDR3 region has 15 residues. The V end lost 0 bases, the J end lost 0 bases, and 6 bases lay between the germline ends. The CDR3 DNA reads as TGTGCCAGCAGCTTGGGGGACGCGAACACCGGGGAGCTGTTTTTT. As protein: CASSLGDANTGELFF. Full variable domain (missing parts from reference TRBV5-4 and TRBJ2-2): ETGVTQSPTHLIKTRGQQVTLRCSSQSGHNTVSWYQQALGQGPQFIFQYYREEENGRGNFPPRFSGLQFPNYSSELNVNALELDDSALYLCASSLGDANTGELFFGEGSRLTVL.

This chain connects TRBV4-2 to TRBJ2-7; 9 nucleotides align to TRBD2. The CDR3 spans 16 residues. Germline-derived CDR1 and CDR2 are LGHNA and YNFKEQ. Germline trimming cut 2 bases from V and 1 base from J; bases unmatched to any gene: 6. CDR3 sequence reads: CASSQFFTSGSYEQYF. CDR3 DNA sequence: TGTGCCAGCAGCCAATTTTTTACTAGCGGGTCCTACGAGCAGTACTTC.

The rearrangement joins TRBV29-1 to TRBJ2-1, with a possible D match to TRBD2 (5 bases). This CDR3 has 16 residues. Trimming removed 7 bases at V and 0 bases at J, with 19 bases between. CDR1 and CDR2 from the germline V gene are SQVTM and ANQGSEA. The CDR3 loop reads CSAPDPIASSYNEQFF. The CDR3 DNA follows: TGCAGCGCCCCCGACCCTATAGCGAGCTCCTACAATGAGCAGTTCTTC.

V usage is TRBV7-2 and J usage is TRBJ2-3; maybe TRBD2 (6 bases). CDR3 size: 16 residues. V was shortened by 5 bases and J by 0 bases, with 15 bases between the two germline ends. Per germline, CDR1 SGHTA and CDR2 FQGNSA. The CDR3 DNA reads as TGTGCCAGCAGCCTTACTCGGCGGGGCAGCACAGATACGCAGTATTTT. Its translation is CASSLTRRGSTDTQYF.

The chain recombines TRBV28 with TRBJ1-2, with 10 positions matching TRBD1. The CDR3 sequence is 13 residues long. Germline CDR1 is MDHEN and CDR2 is SYDVKM. With V trimmed by 8 bases and J by 7 bases, 7 bases remained unmatched. DNA for the CDR3: TGTGCCAGCGCGACAGGGGGCGAGGTTGGCTACACCTTC. Translating gives CASATGGEVGYTF.

This clonotype was detected a few times. The chain links TRBV4-3 to TRBJ2-4; 9 nucleotides line up with TRBD1. With 6 bases clipped from V and 3 bases from J, the junction kept 6 bases outside the gene matches. CDR1 LGHNA and CDR2 YSLEER come from the germline V gene. This CDR3 comprises 15 residues. The CDR3, as DNA: TGCGCCAGCAGTCGGGACAGGGATAACAAAAACATTCAGTACTTC. Translation gives CASSRDRDNKNIQYF.

This chain connects TRBV6-5 to TRBJ1-1, with D hard to call. Deletions cut 5 bases from V and 4 bases from J, with 11 bases between. CDR1 and CDR2 from the germline V gene are MNHEY and SVGAGI. The CDR3 sequence is 13 residues long. CDR3 sequence (DNA): TGTGCCAGCAGTCCAAAGTCTAGCACTGAAGCTTTCTTT. This translates into CASSPKSSTEAFF.

This chain connects TRBV12-5 to TRBJ2-1; 7 bases are a match to TRBD2. The CDR3 loop spans 18 amino acids. The junction had 12 bases not matched to a gene; V was cut back by 4 bases and J by 0 bases. The germline V gene has CDR1 LGHNT and CDR2 FRNRAP. As DNA, the CDR3 is TGTGCTAGTGGTTACGGACTAGACGGGAAAGACTCCTACAATGAGCAGTTCTTC. Residues: CASGYGLDGKDSYNEQFF.

This clonotype showed up just once. This chain uses TRBV30 with TRBJ2-7; D possibly corresponds to TRBD1 (6 bases). Per germline, CDR1 GTSNPN and CDR2 SVGIG (reference sequence). The CDR3 totals 13 residues. The V and J ends lost 3 bases and 2 bases respectively, with 11 bases between them. CDR3 sequence: CAWSWGPAYEQYF. The CDR3 DNA follows: TGTGCCTGGAGCTGGGGGCCCGCCTACGAGCAGTACTTC.

This chain links TRBV2 with TRBJ2-2; the match to TRBD2 covers 9 bases. This CDR3 spans 14 amino acids. Trimming at V came to 10 bases and at J to 5 bases, leaving 8 bases not matched to a gene. Germline values: CDR1 SNHLY, CDR2 FYNNEI. CDR3 nucleotides: TGTGCCACCTGGGAGCTAGCGGGAACCGGGGAGCTGTTTTTT. It is translated as CATWELAGTGELFF.

The genes are TRBV6-5 and TRBJ1-2, with D unresolved. Trimming took off 7 bases at V and 5 bases at J, with 17 bases between the two ends. The CDR3 has 14 residues. CDR1 is MNHEY and CDR2 is SVGAGI in the germline V gene. The CDR3 nucleotides are TGTGCCAGCACCCCCCTTTCAGCAACGTATGGCTACACCTTC. Its translation: CASTPLSATYGYTF.

The chain links TRBV28 to TRBJ2-1, with D perhaps matching TRBD2 (6 bases). Germline V CDR1 and CDR2: MDHEN, SYDVKM. This CDR3 is built from 15 residues. With 5 bases removed from V and 0 bases from J, the gap between germline ends came to 11 bases. CDR3 in DNA: TGTGCCAGCAGTGTTAGGGAGGTCTCCTACAATGAGCAGTTCTTC. Translating gives CASSVREVSYNEQFF.

This clonotype was detected a few times. The CDR3 DNA reads TGTGCCACCAGTGATTGGACGGCAGATACGCAGTATTTT. Translation: CATSDWTADTQYF. The rearrangement joins TRBV24-1 to TRBJ2-3; D not resolved. Germline CDR1 reads KGHDR; CDR2 reads SFDVKD. The CDR3 runs 13 residues. Trimming removed 2 bases from V and 4 bases from J, with 6 bases in between.

This clonotype was detected a few times. The chain is built from TRBV12-3 or TRBV12-4 and TRBJ2-1, with TRBD2 matching 9 bases. This CDR3 contains 15 residues. With 6 bases clipped from V and 7 bases from J, the junction kept 10 bases outside the gene matches. CDR3 amino acids: CASREEAGGLNEQFF. CDR3 DNA: TGTGCCAGCAGAGAAGAAGCGGGAGGCTTGAATGAGCAGTTCTTC.

Many counts were recorded for this clonotype. The rearrangement joins TRBV6-5 to TRBJ1-1; no firm D call. V lost 2 bases and J 7 bases, leaving 29 bases between the germline ends. This CDR3 spans 19 amino acids. Germline CDR1 is MNHEY and CDR2 is SVGAGI. The CDR3 region has the DNA TGTGCCAGCAGTTACGCGCCGGTTCGCCCCGTCCCGACTCGGGGTGAAGCTTTCTTT. The encoded protein is CASSYAPVRPVPTRGEAFF.

The rearrangement uses TRBV23-1 and TRBJ2-1, with TRBD2 matching over 15 bases. TRBV23-1 carries the ORF label, with uncertain function. J lost 8 bases, V lost 4 bases, and 15 bases had no gene match. CDR3 length: 19 residues. The CDR3 here is CASSLWTSGREEGSDEQFF. CDR3 coding DNA: TGCGCCAGCAGTCTCTGGACTAGCGGGAGGGAAGAGGGATCGGATGAGCAGTTCTTC.

V and J are TRBV29-1 and TRBJ1-3; D remains unclear. Trimming took off 4 bases at V and 0 bases at J, with 4 bases between the two ends. From germline, CDR1 is SQVTM and CDR2 ANQGSEA. The CDR3 loop spans 12 amino acids. CDR3 bases: TGCAGCGTTGTTCTCTCTGGAAACACCATATATTTT. Its translation is CSVVLSGNTIYF.

The rearrangement uses TRBV20-1 and TRBJ1-1; 9 nucleotides match TRBD1. This CDR3 is 14 amino acids long. The J segment lost 7 bases and the V segment lost 5 bases, leaving 11 bases of the junction unmatched. Germline CDR1 reads DFQATT; CDR2 reads SNEGSKA (reference sequence). The CDR3 sequence: CSAGTWDRDDEAFF. The CDR3 DNA sequence: TGCAGTGCTGGAACCTGGGACAGGGATGATGAAGCTTTCTTT.

This clonotype was recorded a few times. The chain recombines TRBV7-2 with TRBJ2-7; D is unclear. The V and J ends lost 0 bases and 0 bases respectively, with 9 bases between them. The CDR3 length is 15 residues. Germline V CDR1 and CDR2: SGHTA, FQGNSA. The DNA of the CDR3 is TGTGCCAGCAGCTTAGCCGGTTCTATCTCCTACGAGCAGTACTTC. Translating it yields CASSLAGSISYEQYF.

The J gene is TRBJ2-3, the V gene TRBV4-3; no clear D. Germline CDR1 is LGHNA and CDR2 is YSLEER. The CDR3 contains 13 residues. Trimming left V 6 bases short and J 1 base short, with 8 bases between. CDR3 region: CASRLKGTDTQYF. CDR3 in DNA: TGCGCCAGCAGACTCAAAGGCACAGATACGCAGTATTTT.

The rearrangement uses TRBV19 and TRBJ2-7, with a tentative D call TRBD2 (5 bases). Germline CDR1 reads LNHDA; CDR2 reads SQIVND (reference sequence). This CDR3 has 15 residues. V was clipped by 4 bases and J by 0 bases, with 13 bases between them. The CDR3 loop reads CASSSAGAASYEQYF. In DNA form, the CDR3 reads TGTGCCAGTAGTAGCGCCGGAGCGGCCTCCTACGAGCAGTACTTC.

This clonotype was recorded a few times. The chain has TRBV28 and TRBJ2-7; either TRBD1 or TRBD2 may fit D (5 bases each). There are 15 residues in the CDR3. Trimming removed 3 bases from V and 6 bases from J, with 18 bases in between. The germline V gene has CDR1 MDHEN and CDR2 SYDVKM. The CDR3 DNA follows: TGTGCCAGCAGTTTTGAATGGCAGGGAGAGGGCGAGCAGTACTTC. The encoded protein is CASSFEWQGEGEQYF.